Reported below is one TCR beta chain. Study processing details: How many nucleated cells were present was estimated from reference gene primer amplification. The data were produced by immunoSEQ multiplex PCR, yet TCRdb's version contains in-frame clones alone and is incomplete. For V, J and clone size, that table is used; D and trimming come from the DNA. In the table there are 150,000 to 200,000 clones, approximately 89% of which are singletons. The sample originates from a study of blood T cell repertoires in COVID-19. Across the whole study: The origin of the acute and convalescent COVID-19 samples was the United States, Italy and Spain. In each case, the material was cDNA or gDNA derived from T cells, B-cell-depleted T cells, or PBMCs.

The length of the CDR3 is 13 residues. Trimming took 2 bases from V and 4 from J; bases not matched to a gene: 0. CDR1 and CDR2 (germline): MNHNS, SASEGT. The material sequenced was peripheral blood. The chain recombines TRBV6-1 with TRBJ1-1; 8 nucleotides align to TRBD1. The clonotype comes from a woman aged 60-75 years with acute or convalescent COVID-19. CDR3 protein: CASSEQGATEAFF. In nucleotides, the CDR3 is TGTGCCAGCAGTGAACAGGGGGCCACTGAAGCTTTCTTT.